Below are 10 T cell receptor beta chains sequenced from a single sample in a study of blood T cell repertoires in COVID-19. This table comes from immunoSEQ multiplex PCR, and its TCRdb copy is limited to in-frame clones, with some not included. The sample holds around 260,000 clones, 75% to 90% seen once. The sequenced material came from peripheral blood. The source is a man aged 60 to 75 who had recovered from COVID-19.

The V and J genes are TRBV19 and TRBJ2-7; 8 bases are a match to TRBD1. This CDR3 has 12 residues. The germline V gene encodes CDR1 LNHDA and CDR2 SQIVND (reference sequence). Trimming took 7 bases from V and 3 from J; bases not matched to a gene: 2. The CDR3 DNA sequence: TGTGCCAGTACTGACAGGGGCTACGAGCAGTACTTC. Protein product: CASTDRGYEQYF.

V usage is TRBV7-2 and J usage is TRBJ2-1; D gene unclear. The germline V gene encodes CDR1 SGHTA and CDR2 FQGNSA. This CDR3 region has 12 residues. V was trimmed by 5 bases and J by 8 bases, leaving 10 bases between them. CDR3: CASSLVLYEQFF. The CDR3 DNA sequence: TGTGCCAGCAGCCTTGTATTATATGAGCAGTTCTTC.

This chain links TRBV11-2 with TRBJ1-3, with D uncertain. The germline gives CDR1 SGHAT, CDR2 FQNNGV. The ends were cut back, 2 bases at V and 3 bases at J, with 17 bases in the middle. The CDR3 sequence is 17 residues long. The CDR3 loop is CASSLNGGGAGGNTIYF. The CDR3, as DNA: TGTGCCAGCAGCTTAAATGGTGGCGGCGCTGGTGGAAACACCATATATTTT.

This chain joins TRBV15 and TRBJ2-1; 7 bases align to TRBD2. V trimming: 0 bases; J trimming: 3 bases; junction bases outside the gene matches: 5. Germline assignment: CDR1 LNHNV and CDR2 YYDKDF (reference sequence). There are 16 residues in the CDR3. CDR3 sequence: CATSRDLGGGYNEQFF. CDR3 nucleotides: TGTGCCACCAGCAGAGATTTAGGCGGGGGCTACAATGAGCAGTTCTTC.

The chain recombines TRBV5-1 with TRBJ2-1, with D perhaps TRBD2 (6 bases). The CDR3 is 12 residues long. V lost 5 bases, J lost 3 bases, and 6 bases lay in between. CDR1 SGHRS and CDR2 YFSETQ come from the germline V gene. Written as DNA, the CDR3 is TGCGCCAGCAGGCGGGACTACAATGAGCAGTTCTTC. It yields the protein CASRRDYNEQFF.

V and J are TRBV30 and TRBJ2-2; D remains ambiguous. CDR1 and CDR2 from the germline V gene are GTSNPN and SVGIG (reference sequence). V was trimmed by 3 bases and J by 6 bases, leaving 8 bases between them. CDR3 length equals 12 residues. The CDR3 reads CAWSRGAGELFF. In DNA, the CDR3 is TGTGCCTGGAGCAGAGGTGCCGGGGAGCTGTTTTTT.

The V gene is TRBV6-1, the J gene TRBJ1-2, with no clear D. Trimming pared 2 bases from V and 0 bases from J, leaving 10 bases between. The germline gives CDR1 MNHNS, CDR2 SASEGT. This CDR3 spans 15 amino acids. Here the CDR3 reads CASSEIRSANYGYTF. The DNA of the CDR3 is TGTGCCAGCAGTGAAATCCGAAGCGCTAACTATGGCTACACCTTC.

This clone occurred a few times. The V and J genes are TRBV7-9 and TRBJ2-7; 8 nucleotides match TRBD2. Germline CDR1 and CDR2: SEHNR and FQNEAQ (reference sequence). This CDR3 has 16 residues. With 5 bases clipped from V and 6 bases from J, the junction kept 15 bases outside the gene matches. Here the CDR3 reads CASSAPFGGARVEQYF. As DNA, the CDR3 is TGTGCCAGCAGCGCCCCTTTCGGGGGGGCGAGGGTCGAGCAGTACTTC.

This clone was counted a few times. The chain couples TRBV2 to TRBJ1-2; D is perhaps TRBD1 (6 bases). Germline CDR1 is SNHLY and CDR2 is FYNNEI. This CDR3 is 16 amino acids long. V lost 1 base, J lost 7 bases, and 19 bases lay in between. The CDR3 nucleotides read TGTGCCAGCAGTGAAGGATGGTCCAGGGGTGGTTCTGGCTACACCTTC. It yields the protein CASSEGWSRGGSGYTF.

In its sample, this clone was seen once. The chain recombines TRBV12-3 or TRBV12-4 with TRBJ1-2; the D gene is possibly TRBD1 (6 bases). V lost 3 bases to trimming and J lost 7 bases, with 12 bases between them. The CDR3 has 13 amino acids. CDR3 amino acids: CASSLGTKPGYTF. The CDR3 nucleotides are TGTGCCAGCAGTTTGGGGACAAAGCCTGGCTACACCTTC.